The 19 T cell receptor beta chains given below trace back to one sample, sequenced in a study of blood T cell repertoires in COVID-19. Some clones are missing from TCRdb's copy, which holds only in-frame ones; the method was immunoSEQ multiplex PCR. This sample has around 200,000 clones; about 86% occur once, and the top ten carry 7%. The sample comprised peripheral blood. These receptors originate from a woman older than 75 in a cohort sampled during active or convalescent COVID-19.

The chain employs TRBV10-3 and TRBJ1-1, with D tentatively TRBD1 (5 bases). With 1 base removed from V and 8 bases from J, the gap between germline ends came to 14 bases. In germline, CDR1 is ENHRY, CDR2 SYGVKD. There are 14 residues in the CDR3. The CDR3 coding sequence is TGTGCCATCAGTGAGTTAATCGGGACTCAAGAAGCTTTCTTT. Residues: CAISELIGTQEAFF.

The gene calls are TRBV29-1 and TRBJ1-4; D ambiguous. The CDR3 is made up of 13 amino acids. The V and J ends lost 3 bases and 6 bases respectively, with 11 bases between them. CDR1 and CDR2 (germline): SQVTM, ANQGSEA. The chain's CDR3 is CSVEVINYEKLFF. Here the CDR3 DNA reads TGCAGCGTTGAGGTTATCAACTATGAAAAACTGTTTTTT.

The rearrangement uses TRBV6-6 and TRBJ1-1; weak D call: TRBD1 (5 bases). The V end was cut by 6 bases, the J end by 11 bases, with 13 bases between. Per germline, CDR1 MNHNY and CDR2 SVGAGI (reference sequence). The CDR3 is 11 amino acids. The DNA of the CDR3 is TGTGCCAGCAGCTGGGACCGGGAGGCTTTCTTT. Protein: CASSWDREAFF.

The rearrangement uses TRBV5-6 and TRBJ1-2, with D possibly TRBD1 on 5 matching bases. CDR1 and CDR2 (germline): SGHDT, YYEEEE. There are 15 residues in the CDR3. The ends were cut back, 2 bases at V and 8 bases at J, with 19 bases in the middle. The CDR3 coding sequence is TGTGCCAGCAGCTTTTCTTCAGTGGGACTGGGAGGCTACACCTTC. It encodes CASSFSSVGLGGYTF.

The rearrangement joins TRBV3-1 (or the pseudogene TRBV3-2) to TRBJ2-1; D might be TRBD2 (6 bases). Trimming removed 10 bases at V and 6 bases at J, with 19 bases between. Germline loops: CDR1 LGHDT, CDR2 YNNKEL (reference sequence). The CDR3 covers 14 residues. The DNA for the CDR3 is TGTGCCACCGCACGAGGGGAGGTTGGCAATGAGCAGTTCTTC. Residues: CATARGEVGNEQFF.

The V call is TRBV27, the J call TRBJ1-1; 7 bases fit TRBD1. Germline loops: CDR1 MNHEY, CDR2 SMNVEV (reference sequence). The CDR3 totals 14 residues. The junction had 9 bases not matched to a gene; V was cut back by 6 bases and J by 5 bases. CDR3 sequence reads: CASSQSRGRTEAFF. CDR3 bases: TGTGCCAGCAGCCAGAGCAGGGGGAGGACTGAAGCTTTCTTT.

The chain has TRBV21-1 and TRBJ2-7; the table assigns TRBD1, which was not confirmed against the DNA. TRBV21-1 is designated a pseudogene. The CDR3 is 14 amino acids. CDR3 DNA sequence: TGTGCCAGCAGCCTAAGGACATGGTCCTACGAGCAGTACGTC. Its translation is CASSLRTWSYEQYV.

This chain links TRBV7-2 with TRBJ2-7; TRBD1 matches 9 bases. Germline V gene lookup returns CDR1 SGHTA and CDR2 FQGNSA. CDR3 length: 13 amino acids. After removal of 3 bases from V and 12 bases from J, the junction contained 9 bases not matched to a gene. This CDR3 is CASSFGDRAPPYF. CDR3 nucleotides: TGTGCCAGCAGCTTTGGGGACAGGGCACCGCCGTACTTC.

The V and J genes are TRBV5-6 and TRBJ2-5, with 7 bases fitting TRBD2. Per the germline V gene, CDR1 is SGHDT and CDR2 is YYEEEE. Trimming at V came to 0 bases and at J to 1 base, leaving 6 bases not matched to a gene. This CDR3 is 16 amino acids long. CDR3 sequence: CASSLDRGVFQETQYF. As DNA, the CDR3 is TGTGCCAGCAGCTTGGACCGGGGGGTATTCCAAGAGACCCAGTACTTC.

The CDR3 spells CSVEVPAGQGVDGYTF. CDR3 nucleotide sequence: TGCAGCGTTGAAGTTCCCGCCGGACAGGGGGTTGATGGCTACACCTTC. This chain links TRBV29-1 with TRBJ1-2; 10 bases are shared with TRBD1. The ends lost 1 base at V and 6 bases at J; junction bases unmatched: 11. The CDR3 consists of 16 residues. Looked up from germline, CDR1 is SQVTM and CDR2 is ANQGSEA.

The chain carries TRBV3-1 (or the pseudogene TRBV3-2) and TRBJ1-1; weak D call: TRBD1 (6 bases). Germline CDR1 LGHDT, CDR2 YNNKEL (reference sequence). The CDR3 contains 13 residues. V shed 2 bases and J shed 4 bases, with 8 bases lying between them. CDR3 coding DNA: TGTGCCAGCAGCCAACGGGGGGCCACTGAAGCTTTCTTT. This encodes CASSQRGATEAFF.

J is TRBJ2-1 and V is TRBV6-5; 13 positions match TRBD2. The CDR3 runs 15 residues. Germline CDR1 and CDR2: MNHEY and SVGAGI. Trimming cost V 7 bases and J 2 bases; bases outside gene matches: 2. The CDR3 DNA reads as TGTGCCAGCACACTAGCGGGAGGGACCTACAATGAGCAGTTCTTC. Residues: CASTLAGGTYNEQFF.

This clone was seen just once. J is TRBJ2-5 and V is TRBV3-1 (or the pseudogene TRBV3-2), with 13 bases that match TRBD2. Germline trimming cut 4 bases from V and 2 bases from J; bases unmatched to any gene: 7. Germline CDR1 reads LGHDT; CDR2 reads YNNKEL (reference sequence). The CDR3 sequence is 17 residues long. The CDR3 spells CASSPRTSGGQQETQYF. The CDR3 DNA reads TGTGCCAGCAGCCCTCGGACTAGCGGGGGACAACAAGAGACCCAGTACTTC.

This CDR3 reads CASSLVGSFSYNEQFF. CDR3 coding DNA: TGTGCCAGCAGCTTAGTGGGCTCTTTCTCCTACAATGAGCAGTTCTTC. The chain carries TRBV7-9 and TRBJ2-1; D ambiguous. V lost 1 base, J lost 0 bases, and 10 bases lay in between. Germline V CDR1 and CDR2: SEHNR, FQNEAQ (reference sequence). The CDR3 totals 16 residues.

The V call is TRBV30, the J call TRBJ1-5, with D perhaps TRBD1 (6 bases). With 4 bases removed from V and 0 bases from J, the gap between germline ends came to 19 bases. Germline CDR1 GTSNPN, CDR2 SVGIG (reference sequence). The CDR3 extends over 17 amino acids. The CDR3 region is CAWTERGSPYSNQPQHF. Here the CDR3 DNA reads TGTGCCTGGACGGAAAGGGGGAGCCCTTATAGCAATCAGCCCCAGCATTTT.

This rearrangement joins TRBV5-1 to TRBJ1-2, with D tentatively TRBD1 (6 bases). The CDR3 runs to 16 residues. Germline CDR1 and CDR2: SGHRS and YFSETQ. Trimming removed 0 bases at V and 4 bases at J, with 16 bases between. The CDR3 sequence: CASSLDPAQGSYGYTF. The CDR3 coding sequence is TGCGCCAGCAGCTTGGACCCCGCACAGGGTTCCTATGGCTACACCTTC.

The chain is built from TRBV5-4 and TRBJ2-5; the match to TRBD2 covers 9 bases. V shed 4 bases, J shed 2 bases, and the junction held 9 bases outside the gene matches. This CDR3 is 16 amino acids long. The V gene's germline CDR1 is SGHNT and CDR2 YYREEE (reference sequence). Written as DNA, the CDR3 is TGTGCCAGCAGCCTGACTGCGGGAGGGGGGCAAGAGACCCAGTACTTC. Translation: CASSLTAGGGQETQYF.

The V call is TRBV3-1 (or the pseudogene TRBV3-2), the J call TRBJ1-5, with 12 bases aligning to TRBD1. The CDR3 consists of 14 residues. Trimming at V came to 5 bases and at J to 7 bases, leaving 3 bases not matched to a gene. In germline, CDR1 is LGHDT, CDR2 YNNKEL (reference sequence). The CDR3 reads CASSGTGGGQPQHF. The CDR3, as DNA: TGTGCCAGCAGCGGGACAGGGGGCGGGCAGCCCCAGCATTTT.

V usage is TRBV30 and J usage is TRBJ1-5; 9 nucleotides agree with TRBD1. Germline CDR1 is GTSNPN and CDR2 is SVGIG (reference sequence). CDR3 size: 14 residues. Trimming took 6 bases from V and 6 from J; bases not matched to a gene: 9. This chain's CDR3 is CACSTGGEGQPQHF. The DNA of the CDR3 is TGTGCCTGCTCTACAGGGGGCGAGGGTCAGCCCCAGCATTTT.